These 25 T cell receptor beta chains share one sample of origin, sequenced in a study of identical twins. TCRdb redid the calling of the 5' RACE reads with MiXCR, one entry per CDR3 protein. The sample lists around 1.7 million distinct CDR3 sequences; roughly a third were seen once. The sample consisted of cord blood. Source of these receptors: a newborn girl in good health.

In its sample, this clonotype was seen a few times. The chain carries TRBV4-1 and TRBJ2-4; TRBD2 aligns across 13 bases. The germline V gene has CDR1 MGHRA and CDR2 YSYEKL. This CDR3 spans 15 amino acids. The ends lost 6 bases at V and 5 bases at J; junction bases unmatched: 4. CDR3 DNA: TGCGCCAGCAGTCGGACTAGCGGGAGTCAAAACATTCAGTACTTC. Translation gives CASSRTSGSQNIQYF.

The rearrangement uses TRBV20-1 and TRBJ1-2; D is undetermined. The length of the CDR3 is 12 residues. Germline V lookup: CDR1 DFQATT, CDR2 SNEGSKA (reference sequence). CDR3 coding DNA: TGCAGCATCGATGAGGGTAACTATGGCTACACCTTC. Its protein is CSIDEGNYGYTF.

This clonotype showed up just a few times. The V and J genes are TRBV2 and TRBJ2-3, with 7 nucleotides matching TRBD1. This CDR3 contains 15 residues. Germline CDR1 reads SNHLY; CDR2 reads FYNNEI. Germline trimming cut 7 bases from V and 0 bases from J; bases unmatched to any gene: 7. The CDR3 DNA reads as TGTGCCAGCACCCGACAGGGTATTAGCACAGATACGCAGTATTTT. It is translated as CASTRQGISTDTQYF. The variable domain in full, completed from reference TRBV2 and TRBJ2-3, reads EPEVTQTPSHQVTQMGQEVILRCVPISNHLYFYWYRQILGQKVEFLVSFYNNEISEKSEIFDDQFSVERPDGSNFTLKIRSTKLEDSAMYFCASTRQGISTDTQYFGPGTRLTVL.

This clonotype has a handful of counts. CDR3 residues: CASSQVGTENTEAFF. The CDR3 bases are TGTGCCAGCAGCCAGGTTGGGACGGAGAACACTGAAGCTTTCTTT. This chain links TRBV4-2 with TRBJ1-1; tentative D call: TRBD1 (5 bases). V gave up 3 bases and J gave up 1 base, with 12 bases separating them. The CDR3 has 15 residues. CDR1 LGHNA and CDR2 YNFKEQ come from the germline V gene.

This clonotype has a handful of counts. The rearrangement joins TRBV5-1 to TRBJ2-5; 8 bases line up with TRBD2. The germline gives CDR1 SGHRS, CDR2 YFSETQ. This CDR3 is 16 amino acids long. With 1 base clipped from V and 5 bases from J, the junction kept 10 bases outside the gene matches. The CDR3 loop reads CASSLTHGTSGETQYF. The CDR3 DNA follows: TGCGCCAGCAGCTTGACACACGGGACTAGTGGGGAGACCCAGTACTTC.

V gene TRBV15 combines with J gene TRBJ2-3; 7 bases match TRBD1. The CDR3 is 18 residues long. Looked up from germline, CDR1 is LNHNV and CDR2 is YYDKDF (reference sequence). V dropped 2 bases and J dropped 2; count of bases not matched to a gene: 13. In DNA form, the CDR3 reads TGTGCCACCAGCAGAAATTCACCAGGGACAGTCTTCACAGATACGCAGTATTTT. Its protein product is CATSRNSPGTVFTDTQYF.

This clonotype was detected only a few times. The gene calls are TRBV27 and TRBJ1-5; perhaps TRBD1 as D (5 bases). Per germline, CDR1 MNHEY and CDR2 SMNVEV (reference sequence). Trimming pared 10 bases from V and 6 bases from J, leaving 16 bases between. This CDR3 is 13 amino acids long. In DNA, the CDR3 is TGTGCCACCGGCGTGGGGGGTAGTCAGCCCCAGCATTTT. It is translated as CATGVGGSQPQHF.

This rearrangement joins TRBV15 to TRBJ2-1; 9 nucleotides match TRBD2. With the DNA end fitting TRBJ2-7 better, the J assignment may be wrong. Germline CDR1 is LNHNV and CDR2 is YYDKDF (reference sequence). This CDR3 region has 15 residues. The CDR3 loop is CATSKVTSGHNEQYF. Here the CDR3 DNA reads TGTGCCACCAGCAAGGTGACTAGCGGACACAATGAGCAGTACTTC.

The V call is TRBV27, the J call TRBJ2-7; tentatively, D is TRBD2 (6 bases). V was pared by 4 bases and J by 4 bases, with 14 bases between. This CDR3 is 14 amino acids long. The germline gives CDR1 MNHEY, CDR2 SMNVEV (reference sequence). The CDR3: CASSSGTLLYEQYF. CDR3 DNA: TGTGCCAGCAGTTCCGGGACTCTCCTTTACGAGCAGTACTTC.

In its sample, this clonotype was seen a few times. V gene TRBV5-5 combines with J gene TRBJ2-7; D unresolved. Germline CDR1 is SGHKS and CDR2 is YYEKEE (reference sequence). The CDR3 is made up of 15 amino acids. The V and J ends lost 2 bases and 1 base respectively, with 13 bases between them. The CDR3: CASSLVSSESYEQYF. CDR3 bases: TGTGCCAGCAGCTTAGTCTCCTCGGAGTCCTACGAGCAGTACTTC.

This clonotype has just a few counts. The chain recombines TRBV10-1 with TRBJ2-1, with D unresolved. V lost 7 bases and J lost 8, with 15 bases in between. Per germline, CDR1 WNHNN and CDR2 SYGVQD (reference sequence). The CDR3 runs to 13 residues. The CDR3 spells CASKASQRDEQFF. The CDR3, as DNA: TGCGCCAGCAAGGCTAGTCAACGCGATGAGCAGTTCTTC.

This clonotype was seen a few times. This rearrangement joins TRBV5-1 to TRBJ2-7; a possible D gene is TRBD1 (6 bases). Germline CDR1 SGHRS, CDR2 YFSETQ. The CDR3 contains 14 residues. The V gene lost 0 bases and the J gene lost 5 bases, with 12 bases spanning the gap. The chain's CDR3 is CASSLVYTGHEQYF. The CDR3 coding sequence is TGCGCCAGCAGCTTGGTCTATACAGGGCACGAGCAGTACTTC.

At least ten counts were recorded for this clonotype. The chain links TRBV6-2 or TRBV6-3 to TRBJ2-5; 11 nucleotides line up with TRBD2. Germline CDR1 reads MNHEY; CDR2 reads SVGEGT. V was clipped by 0 bases and J by 2 bases; unmatched bases: 2. The CDR3 totals 16 residues. The CDR3 here is CASSYSGLAVQETQYF. In DNA, the CDR3 is TGTGCCAGCAGTTACTCGGGACTAGCGGTGCAAGAGACCCAGTACTTC.

Notes on this clonotype: Relative to the germline gene, one junction end is altered; a read error may explain this. The V gene is TRBV18, the J gene TRBJ2-3; D is tentatively TRBD1 or TRBD2 (5 bases each). The CDR3 has 16 amino acids. Germline CDR1 KGHSH, CDR2 LQKENI. The CDR3 reads CAGSPPNSEGTDTQYF. As DNA, the CDR3 is TGTGCCGGCTCACCACCCAATAGCGAGGGGACAGATACGCAGTATTTT.

The CDR3: CSVRRDFSYNEQFF. As DNA, the CDR3 is TGCAGCGTTCGTCGGGACTTCTCCTACAATGAGCAGTTCTTC. This sequence joins TRBV29-1 and TRBJ2-1; possibly TRBD2 for D (6 bases). Germline V gene lookup returns CDR1 SQVTM and CDR2 ANQGSEA. V lost 5 bases and J lost 0, with 11 bases in between. The CDR3 totals 14 residues.

CDR3 sequence (DNA): TGTGCCACCAGCAGACCACCGGGACGGGTTAGGGAGCAGTACTTC. Amino acid sequence: CATSRPPGRVREQYF. The chain recombines TRBV15 with TRBJ2-4, with D possibly being TRBD1 or TRBD2 (5 bases each). Trimming stripped 2 bases from V and 13 bases from J, with 21 bases between. This CDR3 is 15 amino acids long. The V gene's germline CDR1 is LNHNV and CDR2 YYDKDF (reference sequence).

This clonotype was found a few times. CDR3 nucleotide sequence: TGCAGTGCTAGGGAAATAGCGGGGCGTCCCAAAAACATTCAGTACTTC. Translating gives CSAREIAGRPKNIQYF. This sequence joins TRBV20-1 and TRBJ2-4, with 8 bases fitting TRBD2. Germline V gives CDR1 DFQATT, CDR2 SNEGSKA (reference sequence). J lost 2 bases, V lost 3 bases, and 9 bases had no gene match. This CDR3 contains 16 residues.

This clonotype has just one count. A junction boundary mismatches the germline segment, possibly from a read error. The chain couples TRBV9 to TRBJ1-3; no firm D call. CDR1 is SGDLS, CDR2 YYNGEE, per germline. The CDR3 loop spans 15 amino acids. This CDR3 is CASGVGRDSGNTIYF. Written as DNA, the CDR3 is TGTGCCAGCGGCGTCGGGAGGGACTCTGGAAACACCATATATTTT.

The chain links TRBV20-1 to TRBJ1-1, with 7 bases lining up with TRBD1. Germline CDR1 is DFQATT and CDR2 is SNEGSKA (reference sequence). V lost 0 bases and J lost 7; bases outside the gene matches: 2. The CDR3 extends over 12 amino acids. CDR3 residues: CSAREWDSEAFF. DNA of the CDR3: TGCAGTGCTAGAGAATGGGACAGTGAAGCTTTCTTT.

This clonotype was seen a few times. This chain links TRBV10-3 with TRBJ2-7; no clear D gene. V was clipped by 2 bases and J by 0 bases, with 14 bases between them. This CDR3 spans 16 amino acids. Germline assignment: CDR1 ENHRY and CDR2 SYGVKD. CDR3 region: CAISERNSLVSYEQYF. Here the CDR3 DNA reads TGTGCCATCAGTGAGCGGAACTCCCTAGTCTCCTACGAGCAGTACTTC.

The CDR3 bases are TGCAGTGCTAACAGGGGTTATTCCTACGAGCAGTACTTC. This encodes CSANRGYSYEQYF. The chain is built from TRBV20-1 and TRBJ2-7; TRBD1 aligns across 7 bases. The germline V gene has CDR1 DFQATT and CDR2 SNEGSKA (reference sequence). J gave up 1 base and V 4 bases, and 4 bases lay outside the gene matches. The CDR3 sequence is 13 residues long.

The V gene is TRBV25-1, the J gene TRBJ1-6; D is unresolved. This CDR3 has 15 residues. V lost 1 base, J lost 11 bases, and 15 bases lay in between. Germline CDR1 reads MGHDK; CDR2 reads SYGVNS. The CDR3 loop reads CASSELQGSYTPLHF. CDR3 sequence (DNA): TGTGCCAGCAGTGAATTGCAAGGGTCGTATACACCCCTCCACTTT.

The chain is built from TRBV6-2 or TRBV6-3 and TRBJ2-5, with unresolved D. The J call may be incorrect, as the DNA end agrees better with TRBJ2-7. The CDR3 is 12 amino acids. Germline loops: CDR1 MNHEY, CDR2 SVGEGT. This CDR3 reads CATRRANDEQYF. DNA for the CDR3: TGTGCCACCCGTAGGGCGAATGACGAGCAGTACTTC.

This clonotype was counted between two and nine times. J is TRBJ2-2 and V is TRBV6-5; D uncertain. V was shortened by 6 bases and J by 7 bases, with 15 bases between the two germline ends. Germline CDR1 is MNHEY and CDR2 is SVGAGI. The length of the CDR3 is 14 residues. CDR3 in DNA: TGTGCCAGCAGCGCGGCTTGGTTTAGCGGGGAGCTGTTTTTT. Residues: CASSAAWFSGELFF.

The chain couples TRBV6-1 to TRBJ2-5; TRBD1 agrees at 7 bases. The CDR3 has 15 residues. CDR1 is MNHNS, CDR2 SASEGT, per germline. The trim removed 0 bases at V and 1 base at J, leaving 2 bases unmatched. The CDR3 spells CASSEARGTQETQYF. The CDR3 DNA sequence: TGTGCCAGCAGTGAAGCCAGGGGGACCCAAGAGACCCAGTACTTC.